The 26 T cell receptor beta chains below come from one sample, sequenced in a study of glioma-infiltrating T cells. Amplification of TCR alpha and beta CDR3 regions from RNA used iRepertoire nested multiplex PCR. A single record per CDR3 protein comes from TCRdb applying MiXCR to the multiplex PCR reads. The sample holds around 180,000 distinct CDR3 sequences, more than 35% seen once. Sequenced material: glioma tissue, nonneoplastic brain tissue, or PBMCs (not recorded which). The receptors stem from a human donor with low-grade glioma or glioblastoma, undergoing nonglioma brain surgery, or in good health (not recorded which).

On this clonotype itself: A clone one base away is much larger, so this may be a read error. The chain carries TRBV6-5 and TRBJ2-7; D is unresolved. Between the trimmed V and J ends, which lost 9 bases and 0 bases, there was a span of 21 bases. The germline V gene encodes CDR1 MNHEY and CDR2 SVGAGI. This CDR3 contains 16 residues. The CDR3 sequence: CARSASRTVLSYEQYF. CDR3 DNA: TGTGCCAGAAGTGCTTCACGGACGGTCCTCTCCTACGAGCAGTACTTC.

This clonotype was found a few times. The conserved final phenylalanine or tryptophan is absent from the CDR3, which likely points to a read error. The chain recombines TRBV20-1 with TRBJ2-5, with D possibly matching TRBD2 (5 bases). Trimming stripped 0 bases from V and 7 bases from J, with 15 bases between. This CDR3 has 14 residues. CDR1 is DFQATT and CDR2 is SNEGSKA in the germline V gene (reference sequence). The CDR3 loop reads CSARDTNGKGTQYL. The CDR3 nucleotides are TGCAGTGCTAGAGATACTAACGGGAAGGGGACCCAGTACCTC.

With regard to this clonotype: As the CDR3 is not closed by the conserved phenylalanine or tryptophan, this likely results from a read error. This chain links TRBV28 with TRBJ1-1; D is undetermined. The V and J ends lost 6 bases and 1 base respectively, with 15 bases between them. CDR1 is MDHEN, CDR2 SYDVKM, per germline. The CDR3 is 15 amino acids. The CDR3 DNA sequence: TGTGCCAGCAGCAACCGATTCAGCACGAACACTGAAGCTTTCCTT. As protein: CASSNRFSTNTEAFL.

This clonotype was seen ten or more times. The chain links TRBV20-1 to TRBJ2-7, with no clear D. Germline V gives CDR1 DFQATT, CDR2 SNEGSKA (reference sequence). This CDR3 spans 10 amino acids. Trimming pared 6 bases from V and 5 bases from J, leaving 8 bases between. The CDR3 loop reads CSAAGNEQYF. DNA of the CDR3: TGCAGTGCCGCCGGAAACGAGCAGTACTTC.

This clonotype has a count of ten or more. The J gene is TRBJ1-5, the V gene TRBV7-8; D may be TRBD1 (6 bases). CDR3 size: 14 residues. The germline V gene encodes CDR1 SGHVS and CDR2 FQNEAQ. Trimming took off 5 bases at V and 3 bases at J, with 11 bases between the two ends. CDR3 bases: TGTGCCAGCAGCCCCCGGACAGTCAATCAGCCCCAGCATTTT. Residues: CASSPRTVNQPQHF. Drawing the rest from reference TRBV7-8 and TRBJ1-5, the complete variable domain is GAGVSQSPRYKVAKRGQDVALRCDPISGHVSLFWYQQALGQGPEFLTYFQNEAQLDKSGLPSDRFFAERPEGSVSTLKIQRTQQEDSAVYLCASSPRTVNQPQHFGDGTRLSIL.

This clonotype was seen many times. The V gene is TRBV25-1, the J gene TRBJ2-7, with D perhaps TRBD1 or TRBD2 (5 bases each). This CDR3 region has 14 residues. Germline V gene data show CDR1 as MGHDK and CDR2 as SYGVNS. Deletions cut 3 bases from V and 0 bases from J, with 9 bases between. The CDR3 DNA follows: TGTGCCAGCAGTGAGGGGGACGCCTCCTACGAGCAGTACTTC. Its translation: CASSEGDASYEQYF.

Concerning this clonotype: A read error may explain this, as a much larger clone is one base away. CDR3 region: CARSLLVVGTENSPLHF. The DNA of the CDR3 is TGTGCCAGAAGTTTATTAGTGGTTGGGACTGAGAATTCACCCCTCCACTTT. The rearrangement links TRBV28 to TRBJ1-6, with TRBD1 as a possible D gene (5 bases). Germline V gives CDR1 MDHEN, CDR2 SYDVKM. There are 17 residues in the CDR3.

Worth noting for this clonotype: This may be a read error: a much more frequent sequence differs by one nucleotide. The CDR3 here is CPSSDPGTVIYEQYF. The CDR3 nucleotides are TGTCCCAGTAGTGATCCCGGGACGGTGATCTACGAGCAGTACTTC. The chain carries TRBV28 and TRBJ2-7; TRBD1 or TRBD2 may be the D gene (5 bases each). Germline V CDR1 and CDR2: MDHEN, SYDVKM. The CDR3 is 15 amino acids. Together with reference TRBV28 and TRBJ2-7, the CDR3 gives the full variable domain: DVKVTQSSRYLVKRTGEKVFLECVQDMDHENMFWYRQDPGLGLRLIYFSYDVKMKEKGDIPEGYSVSREKKERFSLILESASTNQTSMYLCPSSDPGTVIYEQYFGPGTRLTVT.

This clonotype was observed a few times. This may be a read error, as it is one base from a much larger clone. The conserved closing phenylalanine or tryptophan is absent in this CDR3, likely reflecting a read error. The rearrangement joins TRBV20-1 to TRBJ1-1; TRBD1 is a possible D gene (5 bases). Germline CDR1 DFQATT, CDR2 SNEGSKA (reference sequence). The V and J ends lost 2 bases and 4 bases respectively, with 14 bases between them. The CDR3 covers 14 residues. The CDR3 bases are TGCAGTGCTAGATTCCAACAGGCCCCCACTGAAGCTTTCTCT. This translates into CSARFQQAPTEAFS.

There are many counts of this clonotype. The rearrangement links TRBV6-1 to TRBJ2-2; D unclear. Trimming left V 4 bases short and J 6 bases short, with 6 bases between. The CDR3 covers 12 residues. Germline lookup yields CDR1 MNHNS and CDR2 SASEGT. CDR3 nucleotide sequence: TGTGCCAGCAGTGGAGGAGCCGGGGAGCTGTTTTTT. As protein: CASSGGAGELFF.

On this clonotype: This may be a read error, as it is one base from a much larger clone. The chain employs TRBV19 and TRBJ2-7; D is perhaps TRBD1 or TRBD2 (5 bases each). CDR1 LNHDA and CDR2 SQIVND come from the germline V gene (reference sequence). Trimming took off 8 bases at V and 5 bases at J, with 16 bases between the two ends. The CDR3 length is 13 residues. CDR3 nucleotide sequence: TGTGCCAGTCGTCCTGTCGGGGCAGACGAGCAGTACTTC. Protein product: CASRPVGADEQYF.

There are many counts of this clonotype. The chain uses TRBV20-1 and TRBJ2-5, with 9 bases identical to TRBD2. This CDR3 is built from 14 residues. With 0 bases clipped from V and 9 bases from J, the junction kept 8 bases outside the gene matches. Germline V gene data show CDR1 as DFQATT and CDR2 as SNEGSKA (reference sequence). The CDR3 loop is CSARDLTSGLAQYF. The CDR3 DNA reads TGCAGTGCTAGAGATTTGACTAGCGGCTTGGCCCAGTACTTC.

Points on this clonotype: A much larger clone lies a single base off, so this may be a read error. The rearrangement links TRBV20-1 to TRBJ2-7; tentative D call: TRBD2 (6 bases). The CDR3 runs 12 residues. CDR1 DFQATT and CDR2 SNEGSKA come from the germline V gene (reference sequence). The V end was cut by 6 bases, the J end by 4 bases, with 13 bases between. CDR3 nucleotides: TGCAGTGCCTGGAGGGCCCGGTACGAGCAGTACTTC. Translation: CSAWRARYEQYF.

The CDR3 spells CSAQGLAGGETQYF. CDR3 DNA: TGCAGTGCTCAAGGACTAGCGGGAGGTGAGACCCAGTACTTC. This chain links TRBV20-1 with TRBJ2-5, with 14 nucleotides matching TRBD2. With V trimmed by 5 bases and J by 5 bases, 4 bases remained unmatched. The germline gives CDR1 DFQATT, CDR2 SNEGSKA (reference sequence). This CDR3 region has 14 residues.

On this clonotype: This CDR3 is missing its conserved last phenylalanine or tryptophan, likely due to a read error. This chain's CDR3 is CASSYGQEVNYGYTY. The CDR3, as DNA: TGTGCCAGCAGTTACGGGCAGGAGGTTAACTATGGCTACACCTAC. The gene calls are TRBV6-6 and TRBJ1-2; D is unclear. Trimming left V 2 bases short and J 1 base short, with 11 bases between. The CDR3 has 15 amino acids. Germline V lookup: CDR1 MNHNY, CDR2 SVGAGI (reference sequence).

This sequence joins TRBV18 and TRBJ1-5; D not certain. CDR1 and CDR2 (germline): KGHSH, LQKENI. The CDR3 is made up of 15 amino acids. V lost 4 bases to trimming and J lost 3 bases, with 13 bases between them. CDR3 in DNA: TGTGCCAGCTCACAAGACGGAGCGACCAATCAGCCCCAGCATTTT. Translated: CASSQDGATNQPQHF.

Comment on this clonotype: At one of its ends the junction is not consistent with the germline gene, which may arise from a read error. V usage is TRBV29-1 and J usage is TRBJ2-1; 8 bases are a match to TRBD2. This CDR3 is built from 15 residues. Germline V gene data show CDR1 as SQVTM and CDR2 as ANQGSEA. This chain's CDR3 is CSVEESGSSNNEQFF. The CDR3 bases are TGCAGCGTTGAAGAGAGCGGGAGCTCCAACAATGAGCAGTTCTTC.

The V and J genes are TRBV29-1 and TRBJ1-1; 9 nucleotides line up with TRBD1. The V segment lost 7 bases and the J segment 1 base; nucleotides outside the gene matches: 4. The CDR3 length is 13 residues. Germline CDR1 reads SQVTM; CDR2 reads ANQGSEA. The CDR3 DNA is TGCAGCGCCATGACAGGGGGGAACACTGAAGCTTTCTTT. Translated: CSAMTGGNTEAFF. Filled out from reference TRBV29-1 and TRBJ1-1, the complete variable domain reads SAVISQKPSRDICQRGTSLTIQCQVDSQVTMMFWYRQQPGQSLTLIATANQGSEATYESGFVIDKFPISRPNLTFSTLTVSNMSPEDSSIYLCSAMTGGNTEAFFGQGTRLTVV.

On this clonotype itself: One junction end disagrees with the germline gene, perhaps due to a read error. The J gene is TRBJ2-3, the V gene TRBV20-1, with 9 bases fitting TRBD2. The germline V gene encodes CDR1 DFQATT and CDR2 SNEGSKA (reference sequence). The CDR3 is made up of 15 amino acids. CDR3 loop: CSAAETSGDTNTQYF. The CDR3 DNA sequence: TGCAGTGCTGCCGAGACTAGCGGAGACACAAATACGCAGTATTTT.

The chain employs TRBV3-1 and TRBJ2-5, with D possibly TRBD2 on 5 matching bases. V was trimmed by 0 bases and J by 7 bases, leaving 15 bases between them. The CDR3 covers 15 residues. Germline V gene data show CDR1 as LGHDT and CDR2 as YNNKEL (reference sequence). This CDR3 is CASSQDVGTEGTQYF. The CDR3 bases are TGTGCCAGCAGCCAAGATGTTGGCACCGAGGGGACCCAGTACTTC.

A note on this clonotype: One junction end does not reproduce the germline sequence, and a read error may be involved. The rearrangement joins TRBV28 to TRBJ2-2, with 8 bases lining up with TRBD2. The CDR3 runs 16 residues. Germline V gene lookup returns CDR1 MDHEN and CDR2 SYDVKM. The CDR3 DNA sequence: TGTGCCAGCATTTTATTGACTAGCGTGAACACCGGGGAGCTGTTTTTT. Its protein is CASILLTSVNTGELFF. Full variable domain (missing parts from reference TRBV28 and TRBJ2-2): DVKVTQSSRYLVKRTGEKVFLECVQDMDHENMFWYRQDPGLGLRLIYFSYDVKMKEKGDIPEGYSVSREKKERFSLILESASTNQTSMYLCASILLTSVNTGELFFGEGSRLTVL.

There are many counts of this clonotype. CDR3 in amino acids: CSARLDGDYNEQFF. The CDR3 DNA follows: TGCAGTGCTAGACTGGACGGAGACTACAATGAGCAGTTCTTC. This chain connects TRBV20-1 to TRBJ2-1; no clear D gene. The V end lost 2 bases, the J end lost 3 bases, and 11 bases lay between the germline ends. From germline, CDR1 is DFQATT and CDR2 SNEGSKA (reference sequence). The CDR3 spans 14 residues.

In its sample, this clonotype was seen many times. The chain carries TRBV3-1 and TRBJ1-5, with D maybe TRBD1 (5 bases). The germline V gene encodes CDR1 LGHDT and CDR2 YNNKEL (reference sequence). V was clipped by 4 bases and J by 0 bases, with 7 bases between them. The CDR3 length is 14 residues. The CDR3 DNA is TGTGCCAGCAGCCTCAGGGTTAGCAATCAGCCCCAGCATTTT. This sequence encodes CASSLRVSNQPQHF.

Notes on this clonotype: Germline is not matched at one junction end, which may reflect a read error. The chain has TRBV11-2 and TRBJ2-7; possibly TRBD2 for D (6 bases). The length of the CDR3 is 13 residues. Germline CDR1 SGHAT, CDR2 FQNNGV. The CDR3 DNA reads as TGTGCCAGCAGCCCAAGCGGGTACTACGAGAAGTACTTC. It yields the protein CASSPSGYYEKYF.

Concerning this clonotype itself: A much larger clone lies a single base off, so this may be a read error. V gene TRBV2 combines with J gene TRBJ2-4; tentatively, D is TRBD1 or TRBD2 (5 bases each). Germline V CDR1 and CDR2: SNHLY, FYNNEI. The CDR3 spans 16 residues. The CDR3 region is CASSPGRLLAKNIKYF. The DNA for the CDR3 is TGTGCCAGCAGTCCGGGACGGCTATTAGCCAAAAACATTAAGTACTTC.

This rearrangement joins TRBV20-1 to TRBJ2-3; 7 bases fit TRBD2. Germline assignment: CDR1 DFQATT and CDR2 SNEGSKA (reference sequence). V shed 3 bases, J shed 2 bases, and the junction held 8 bases outside the gene matches. The CDR3 is 15 amino acids. This chain's CDR3 is CSASNSGTHTDTQYF. The CDR3 nucleotides read TGCAGTGCTAGTAACAGCGGGACCCACACAGATACGCAGTATTTT.